The clone carrying this T cell receptor beta chain showed up many times. Its antigen is undetermined. The sample originates from a study of T-cell reconstitution after alpha-beta-depleted transplantation in children. General study results and limits: Among T cells one year after transplant, newly produced cells accounted for most counts and diversity.

This CDR3 region has 15 residues. The V and J ends lost 6 bases and 2 bases respectively, with 17 bases between them. Molecular barcoding with unique molecular identifiers was used for the TCRbeta library. TCRdb itself ran the PCR reads through MiXCR, one entry per CDR3 protein. The data hold about 240,000 distinct CDR3 sequences, with about 25% observed a single time. The TCR originated in a girl aged 2-15 years with Fanconi anemia, due to receive a stem cell transplant. The gene calls are TRBV12-3 or TRBV12-4 and TRBJ2-7; maybe TRBD1 (5 bases). The starting material was PBMCs, obtained before TCRalphabeta/CD19-depleted stem cell transplant. In DNA form, the CDR3 reads TGTGCCAGCAGCTCTAACAAGGGGTTCACCTACGAGCAGTACTTC. Protein product: CASSSNKGFTYEQYF.